The T cell receptor (beta chain) under discussion was sequenced for a study of cytomegalovirus exposure and HLA in healthy donors (dated 2017 in TCRdb). Background on the whole study: An earlier analysis of around 600 of the donors reported about 250 Gb of sequence data and 117 million unique TCR beta sequences from some 180 million T cells. Approximately 300 gigabases of sequencing data and tens of millions of unique TCR sequences made up an early release that covered fewer than 650 HLA-typed donors. Among the roughly 390 genotyped donors, 81% belonged to the genetic ancestry cluster associated with self-reported Caucasian donors. The study aimed to test whether signatures of past pathogen exposure could be identified by cataloging public T cell receptors. The T cell repertoires of 666 subjects were profiled by immunosequencing and related to cytomegalovirus serostatus. A separate validation cohort of roughly 120 different subjects was used in addition to the roughly 640-subject first cohort. The study combined high-throughput TCR immunosequencing, statistical association of individual TCRs with disease status, and machine learning to predict cytomegalovirus infection status. A later analysis re-examined previously published TCR beta repertoires from more than 600 donors and added high-resolution HLA genotyping to investigate patterns of TCR occurrence. In the later analysis, no new phenotypic data were used to find candidate immune exposures; instead, reliance was placed on TCR beta sequences and their occurrence across donors. In an earlier analysis of around 540 of the donors, high-throughput TCR beta sequencing was used to judge whether each TCR beta V gene segment behaved as functional or pseudogenic. Donor age, sex, ethnicity and CMV serostatus were collected together with the repertoire data. A later genetic analysis used genome-wide SNP genotypes for about 65% of the 666 donors, treating that subset as a discovery cohort. Every discovery cohort repertoire had been produced on one sequencing platform. Class I and class II HLA loci were covered by the typing at four-digit resolution. Typing coverage differed by locus: A, B, C, DRB1 and DQB1 were typed in about 620-640 donors, DQA1 in 500 to 550, DPA1 in approximately 600, and DPB1 in approximately 450. A handful of DR-DQ haplotypes were handled as single units for association and clustering because linkage in the cohort was strong. Among about 400 genotyped donors of the cohort, an average of approximately 240,000 unique TCR beta nucleotide sequences was sequenced per donor, of which 15% to 20% were non-productive. Beyond this particular receptor, the publication reports: The authors suggested that the approach could potentially be generalized to other disease states and immunological phenotypes. An earlier analysis of approximately 600 of the donors showed that most TCR beta V segments appeared in productive rearrangements either about 90% or about 30% of the time, which broadly matched IMGT annotations. A cluster of highly shared sequence variants was judged likely to represent a technical artifact of the sequencing pipeline. Because HLA typing was unavailable for some donors at each locus, only the typed subset was used in association tests. In a later analysis, HLA-associated TCR beta chains showed more clonal expansion and lower generation probabilities than non-associated chains that were equally common. While some public TCRs were present in many individuals, most TCR sequences turned up only very rarely across donors. In vitro tests confirmed that a few of the cytomegalovirus-associated TCR beta chains recognize cytomegalovirus antigens. In the study, 150 to 200 TCR beta chains were listed as associated with cytomegalovirus. When HLA alleles, especially DR and DQ, strongly co-occurred, TCR associations were difficult to assign to individual alleles. Several of the top co-occurrence clusters appeared to be linked to parvovirus B19, influenza, CMV and Epstein-Barr virus, according to a later analysis. A further reported finding was that TCR beta sequences accurately predicted the HLA-A and HLA-B alleles for most subjects in the first cohort. A later analysis associated about 17,000 TCR beta sequences with specific HLA alleles at a false discovery rate of 0.05. A later analysis found that TCR association rates varied across HLA loci, with DRB1 alleles showing the most associated TCRs and HLA-C alleles the fewest. For the cohort, immune exposure information was limited to CMV serostatus. Because counts were too low, 15 to 20 rarely observed V segments, including chromosome 9 orphons, were excluded from the earlier analysis of several hundred of the donors. In a later genetic analysis, a missense DCLRE1C variant was associated with V-gene and J-gene trimming of TCR beta chains, and the association was replicated in an independent cohort. A later analysis found that most CMV-associated TCR beta chains appeared HLA-restricted, with HLA associations seemingly driven largely by CMV exposure. Correlated functional status among segregating V segments might be attributable to linkage disequilibrium, but an unknown experimental factor could not be ruled out. Compared with the roughly 670-donor mean, donors in an Asian-associated ancestry cluster had fewer N-insertions in productive TCRs, according to a later genetic analysis. The classifier was reported to diagnose cytomegalovirus status with high specificity and sensitivity in both the original and validation cohorts. Roughly uniform sequencing depth across donors was assumed in presence/absence analyses, although this assumption may not hold. This cohort had only TCR beta chains sequenced, and the lack of alpha or paired-chain data limited which features could be detected.

Note on this clone: This receptor's antigen is unknown.

Library prep was done by the immunoSEQ multiplex PCR assay. The multiplex PCR relied on a mix of 60 forward primers for TCR Vbeta segments and 13 reverse primers for TCR Jbeta segments. The CDR3 region of rearranged TCR beta genes was amplified from genomic DNA by a multiplex PCR assay. On the Illumina HiSeq System, the amplified TCR beta libraries were sequenced as 87-base-pair reads. Processing in the source paper ran as follows. Across the 600 to 700 repertoires, a later analysis counted roughly 77 million unique TCR beta chains, roughly 11 million of which were shared by at least two donors. Raw reads were error-corrected and collapsed into unique sequences by a nearest-neighbor algorithm in which closely related sequences were merged to remove PCR and sequencing errors. Alignment of CDR3 sequences to IMGT reference sequences was used to assign V, D and J gene segments. For a sequence to be retained, a match of at least six nucleotides was required to both a V gene segment and a J gene segment. A rearrangement counted as productive if the CDR3 had no stop codons and remained in frame with V and J, and every other rearrangement counted as non-productive. Following IMGT convention, CDR3 was defined as the stretch from the second conserved V-encoded cysteine up to the conserved J-encoded phenylalanine. In an earlier analysis of 587 of the donors, sequences lacking an unambiguous match to a single V gene segment were excluded. An earlier analysis of 500 to 600 of the donors classified V segments as functional when productive rearrangements were above 56.7% and as segregating when the standard deviation between donors was above 5%. A statistical classification framework was developed to diagnose cytomegalovirus status using the catalog of TCR beta chain sequences. A later analysis assigned V and J genes by comparing TCR nucleotide sequences with IMGT/GENE-DB human TR gene sequences. In a later analysis, CDR3 sequences and most-parsimonious VDJ recombination scenarios were assigned using the TCRdist pipeline. In a later analysis, every TCR beta chain was defined by the combination of its CDR3 amino acid sequence and its V-gene family, and reads without a unique V-gene family were dropped. In a later analysis, 450 to 600 highly shared, low-generation-probability nucleotide sequences were removed to address suspected cross-contamination and a sequencing artifact. In a later analysis, a clonal expansion index for each public chain was calculated from normalized within-repertoire ranks of inferred template counts. In a later analysis, generation probabilities were computed using a VDJ recombination model fitted to out-of-frame rearrangements, and the results were checked against IGoR. In a later analysis, TCR-TCR, TCR-HLA and TCR-CMV co-occurrence was scored with hypergeometric tests, and a repertoire-size bias correction was applied to TCR pairs. To estimate false discovery rates, a later analysis permuted the HLA or CMV assignments 20 times. In a later analysis, co-occurring TCRs were grouped with DBSCAN, and TCRdist sequence similarity was added when clustering was performed within HLA-allele-positive subsets. Repertoires with fewer than 30,000 or more than 120,000 public chains were left out of co-occurrence clustering, as were four to six repertoires with anomalous nucleotide sharing. TCRdb provides this immuneACCESS table in a form limited to in-frame rearrangements. Some clones are lacking; in checked studies, under half of them reflect an unresolved V gene, and why the rest are absent is not known. That table supplies the V and J calls and clone size; D and trimming were determined from the DNA. The sample table on file contains some 120,000 clones. Of the sample, 1.5% to 2% is held by the ten largest clones.

In total, over 600 healthy bone marrow donors made up the cohort. At the time of sampling, all cohort members were nominally healthy, though unrecorded immune exposures were likely present. The donor was CMV seronegative and belonged to the group of 320 or so seronegative cohort members. A peripheral blood sample was provided by each donor, and peripheral blood mononuclear cells were used for TCR beta sequencing. Genomic DNA extraction from the blood cell samples was performed with the Qiagen DNeasy Blood Extraction Kit. Specimen: PBMCs. This clonotype originated in a woman aged 60 to 75 in good health and CMV-seronegative.

In nucleotides, the sequence is TGCGCCAGCAGCTTGGGGGGGACAGGGCCGAACTATGGCTACACCTTC. Protein translation: CASSLGGTGPNYGYTF. The rearranged segments are TRBV5-1 and TRBJ1-2; 9 bases in between match TRBD1. The CDR3 covers 16 residues, taking in both the cysteine and the phenylalanine. Solely the CDR3 DNA is kept, with 48 bases framed from the first base. CDR1 and CDR2, per the germline V gene, are SGHRS and YFSETQ. Compared with germline, V lacks 0 bases and J lacks 2 bases; bases without a gene match: 5.